This TCR beta chain was sequenced for a study of blood T cell repertoires in COVID-19. Turning to the study itself: Samples came from the United States, Italy and Spain, spanning acute and convalescent COVID-19. In each case, the material was cDNA or gDNA derived from T cells, B-cell-depleted T cells, or PBMCs.

The CDR3 loop spans 13 amino acids. The germline gives CDR1 SQVTM, CDR2 ANQGSEA. Trimming removed 3 bases at V and 0 bases at J, with 8 bases between. In the original processing: Estimation of nucleated cell counts was performed using reference gene primer amplification. Measured with immunoSEQ multiplex PCR; TCRdb has only the in-frame clones, and not every one. The DNA gave D and trimming, while V, J and clone size come from that table. There are about 250,000 clones in the sample; roughly 90% occur only once, and about 6% lies in the top ten. The origin of this receptor is a woman aged 30 to 39 with acute COVID-19. The rearrangement uses TRBV29-1 and TRBJ1-2, with D unresolved. Sequencing input: PBMCs or T cells enriched from blood (not recorded which). This chain's CDR3 is CSVDEAANYGYTF. CDR3 bases: TGCAGCGTTGATGAGGCGGCTAACTATGGCTACACCTTC. The full variable domain, rest sourced from reference TRBV29-1 and TRBJ1-2, is SAVISQKPSRDICQRGTSLTIQCQVDSQVTMMFWYRQQPGQSLTLIATANQGSEATYESGFVIDKFPISRPNLTFSTLTVSNMSPEDSSIYLCSVDEAANYGYTFGSGTRLTVV.